This T cell receptor beta chain was sequenced in a study of beta chain features in type 1 diabetes. Study results and caveats: Shortening of TCRB CDR3s, moderate but significant, appeared in all four CD4+ subsets of Type 1 diabetes patients. Patients' naive, central memory and regulatory TCRB repertoires appeared more alike than those of healthy donors. Patients and controls would be equally affected if PCR favored shorter templates.

In this sample, this clone turned up many times. Its antigen is as yet unknown. Expressed TCRB transcripts got sequenced, as all isolated RNA was reverse transcribed. Sequencing used immunoSEQ multiplex PCR; TCRdb keeps in-frame clones, though not all of them. The sample consists of about 370,000 clones, about 10% of them appearing once. V lost 5 bases and J lost 4, with 16 bases in between. CDR1 and CDR2 from the germline V gene are SGDLS and YYNGEE. This CDR3 contains 15 residues. The TCR was taken from a man aged 25-45 years with type 1 diabetes. This sequence joins TRBV9 and TRBJ2-1, with D possibly being TRBD2 (6 bases). Material: central memory CD4+ T cells from blood. CDR3 nucleotides: TGTGCCAGCAGTTTGGAGGCTAGCGAGTACAATGAGCAGTTCTTC. It specifies CASSLEASEYNEQFF.